Below, 9 T cell receptor beta chains from the same sample are listed, as sequenced in a study of blood T cell repertoires in COVID-19. Assay: immunoSEQ multiplex PCR; the TCRdb copy retains only in-frame clones and omits some. In the table there are 150,000 to 200,000 clones, 82% of which are singletons. The sample consisted of PBMCs or T cells enriched from blood (not recorded which). The receptors stem from a man over 45 who had recovered from COVID-19.

This clone occurred a few times. This rearrangement joins TRBV5-5 to TRBJ2-7; 9 nucleotides agree with TRBD1. Looked up from germline, CDR1 is SGHKS and CDR2 is YYEKEE (reference sequence). V was pared by 2 bases and J by 11 bases, with 17 bases of the junction left unmatched. CDR3 length: 16 amino acids. CDR3 DNA sequence: TGTGCCAGCAGCTTTCATAAGGGACAGGGAGGAGAAGCGGAGTACTTC. This codes for CASSFHKGQGGEAEYF.

J is TRBJ1-2 and V is TRBV18; D gene uncertain. Germline V gene lookup returns CDR1 KGHSH and CDR2 LQKENI. The CDR3 loop spans 14 amino acids. Trimming took off 2 bases at V and 4 bases at J, with 11 bases between the two ends. The CDR3 nucleotides are TGTGCCAGCTCACCAGACGGGTCCCCCTATGGCTACACCTTC. Its protein is CASSPDGSPYGYTF.

The chain carries TRBV19 and TRBJ1-5; the D is unclear. With 3 bases removed from V and 4 bases from J, the gap between germline ends came to 10 bases. The germline CDR1 and CDR2 sequences are LNHDA and SQIVND (reference sequence). This CDR3 comprises 14 residues. CDR3 protein: CASSMEQKNQPQHF. The CDR3 coding sequence is TGTGCCAGTAGTATGGAACAGAAGAATCAGCCCCAGCATTTT.

This clone was counted a few times. The genes are TRBV18 and TRBJ1-1; D uncertain. The CDR3 runs 14 residues. Per germline, CDR1 KGHSH and CDR2 LQKENI. Trimming removed 0 bases from V and 1 base from J, with 6 bases in between. The CDR3 spells CASSPPASNTEAFF. Here the CDR3 DNA reads TGTGCCAGCTCACCACCGGCCTCGAACACTGAAGCTTTCTTT.

This sequence joins TRBV5-6 and TRBJ2-5; D may be TRBD1 (5 bases). The germline V gene has CDR1 SGHDT and CDR2 YYEEEE. V lost 6 bases and J lost 3, with 18 bases in between. This CDR3 is 15 amino acids long. CDR3 in amino acids: CASIKDYRNKETQYF. The DNA for the CDR3 is TGTGCCAGCATCAAAGATTACAGGAATAAAGAGACCCAGTACTTC. The full variable domain, in which reference TRBV5-6 and TRBJ2-5 provide the parts outside the CDR3, is DAGVTQSPTHLIKTRGQQVTLRCSPKSGHDTVSWYQQALGQGPQFIFQYYEEEERQRGNFPDRFSGHQFPNYSSELNVNALLLGDSALYLCASIKDYRNKETQYFGPGTRLLVL.

J is TRBJ2-6 and V is TRBV30, with D unclear. V gave up 2 bases and J gave up 2 bases, with 16 bases separating them. The germline V gene encodes CDR1 GTSNPN and CDR2 SVGIG (reference sequence). The length of the CDR3 is 17 residues. The CDR3 protein is CAWSRQRGRPGANVLTF. In DNA form, the CDR3 reads TGTGCCTGGAGTAGGCAGAGAGGCCGACCTGGGGCCAACGTCCTGACTTTC.

V usage is TRBV19 and J usage is TRBJ1-6, with no clear D. With 3 bases removed from V and 9 bases from J, the gap between germline ends came to 15 bases. Germline lookup yields CDR1 LNHDA and CDR2 SQIVND (reference sequence). There are 15 residues in the CDR3. CDR3 sequence (DNA): TGTGCCAGTAGTATTGTTCATCAGCGGGGTTCACCCCTCCACTTT. Translating gives CASSIVHQRGSPLHF.

The chain joins TRBV7-6 to TRBJ1-1; 10 nucleotides agree with TRBD1. The CDR3 totals 13 residues. Per germline, CDR1 SGHVS and CDR2 FNYEAQ. V was pared by 4 bases and J by 7 bases, with 3 bases of the junction left unmatched. The DNA of the CDR3 is TGTGCCAGCAGCTGGGGGACAGGGGATGAAGCTTTCTTT. Residues: CASSWGTGDEAFF.

The chain employs TRBV27 and TRBJ2-2; D is undetermined. Between the trimmed V and J ends, which lost 5 bases and 4 bases, there was a span of 17 bases. This CDR3 comprises 16 residues. CDR1 and CDR2 (germline): MNHEY, SMNVEV (reference sequence). In DNA, the CDR3 is TGTGCCAGCAGTCCGACTTTCAGCCTATTCACCGGGGAGCTGTTTTTT. Its protein product is CASSPTFSLFTGELFF.